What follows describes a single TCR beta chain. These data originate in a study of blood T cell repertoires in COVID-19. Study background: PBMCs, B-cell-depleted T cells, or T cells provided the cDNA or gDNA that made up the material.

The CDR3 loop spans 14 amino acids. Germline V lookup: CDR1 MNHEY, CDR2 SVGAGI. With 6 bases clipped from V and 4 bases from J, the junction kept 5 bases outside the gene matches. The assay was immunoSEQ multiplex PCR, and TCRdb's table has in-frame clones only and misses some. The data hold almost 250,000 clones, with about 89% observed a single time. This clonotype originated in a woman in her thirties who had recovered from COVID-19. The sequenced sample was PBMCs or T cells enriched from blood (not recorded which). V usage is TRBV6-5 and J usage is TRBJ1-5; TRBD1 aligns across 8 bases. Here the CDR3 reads CASSRDRTNQPQHF. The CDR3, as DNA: TGTGCCAGCAGCCGGGACAGGACTAATCAGCCCCAGCATTTT.